What follows describes a single TCR beta chain. The sample originates from a study of blood T cell repertoires in COVID-19. The repertoire was sequenced with immunoSEQ multiplex PCR; TCRdb's copy has only in-frame clones and lacks some. This sample carries fewer than 60,000 clones, 87% of them seen once, and the ten largest clones take under 7.5%. V lost 1 base, J lost 2 bases, and 5 bases stayed unmatched. The CDR3 has 16 residues. Germline CDR1 and CDR2: MNHEY and SVGEGT. The gene calls are TRBV6-2 or TRBV6-3 and TRBJ2-3, with 8 bases matching TRBD2. The receptor was derived from a woman aged 60-75 years with COVID-19, enrolled during active disease. Sequencing was done on a sample of peripheral blood. CDR3 in amino acids: CASSYLAGSITDTQYF. The CDR3 bases are TGTGCCAGCAGTTACTTAGCGGGATCAATCACAGATACGCAGTATTTT.